The following is a TCR beta chain sequence with its context. Genes and germline are mouse. Sequencing ends 4 residues short of the CDR3 end; the germline J gene provides the rest. Trimming removed 5 bases from V and 0 bases from J; junction bases left unmatched: 7. Per germline, CDR1 FNHDT and CDR2 SITEND (reference sequence). The CDR3 has 16 residues. This sample was taken from a study of CD8+ T cells in alopecia areata. Investigators isolated RNA and reverse transcribed it into cDNA to act as the sequencing template. Sequencing was performed with immunoSEQ multiplex PCR; in TCRdb, only in-frame clones are kept and a portion is missing. The sample includes roughly 260,000 clones, none of them occurring once. Researchers sorted pooled cutaneous lymph node cells on the basis of CD4, CD8alpha, NKG2D, NKG2ACE and other markers.

Material: CD4+ T cells sorted from a lymph node. The receptor was isolated from a C3H/HeJ mouse with alopecia areata. This strain's MHC haplotype is H2-k. The chain has TRBV19 and TRBJ2-2, with 7 bases fitting TRBD1. The chain's CDR3 is CASSPPGTANTGQLYF. Incomplete CDR3 DNA: TGTGCCAGCAGCCCTCCCGGGACAGCAAACACCGGG.